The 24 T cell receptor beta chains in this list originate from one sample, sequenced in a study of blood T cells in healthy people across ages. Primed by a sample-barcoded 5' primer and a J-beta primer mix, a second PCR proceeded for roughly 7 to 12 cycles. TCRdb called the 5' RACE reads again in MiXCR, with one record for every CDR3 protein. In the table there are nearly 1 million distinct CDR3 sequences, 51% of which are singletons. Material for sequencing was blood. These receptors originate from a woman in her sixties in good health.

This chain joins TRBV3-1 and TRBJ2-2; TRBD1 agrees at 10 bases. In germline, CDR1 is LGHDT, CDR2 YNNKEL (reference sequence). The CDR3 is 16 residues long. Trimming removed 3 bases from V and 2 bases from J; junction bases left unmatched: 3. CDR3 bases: TGTGCCAGCAGCCAGGACAGGGGGACAAACACCGGGGAGCTGTTTTTT. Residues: CASSQDRGTNTGELFF.

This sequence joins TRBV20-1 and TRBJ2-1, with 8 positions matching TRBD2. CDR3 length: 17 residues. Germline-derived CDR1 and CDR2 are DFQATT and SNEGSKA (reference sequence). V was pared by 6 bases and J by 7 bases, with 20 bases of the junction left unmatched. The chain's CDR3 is CSALRSGRRSNLNEQFF. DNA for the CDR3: TGCAGTGCCCTGAGGAGCGGGAGACGGTCGAATTTAAATGAGCAGTTCTTC.

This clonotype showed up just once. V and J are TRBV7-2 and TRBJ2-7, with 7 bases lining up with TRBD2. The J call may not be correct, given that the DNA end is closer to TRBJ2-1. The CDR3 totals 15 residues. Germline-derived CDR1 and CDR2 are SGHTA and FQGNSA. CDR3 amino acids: CASSLSGTTTNEQFF. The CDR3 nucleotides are TGTGCCAGCAGCCTTTCGGGGACTACAACCAATGAGCAGTTCTTC.

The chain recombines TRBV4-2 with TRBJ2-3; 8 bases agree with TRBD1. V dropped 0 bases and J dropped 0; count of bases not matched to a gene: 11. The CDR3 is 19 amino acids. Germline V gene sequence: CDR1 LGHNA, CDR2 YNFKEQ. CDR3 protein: CASSQDGTGDLISTDTQYF. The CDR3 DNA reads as TGTGCCAGCAGCCAAGACGGGACAGGAGACCTAATAAGCACAGATACGCAGTATTTT.

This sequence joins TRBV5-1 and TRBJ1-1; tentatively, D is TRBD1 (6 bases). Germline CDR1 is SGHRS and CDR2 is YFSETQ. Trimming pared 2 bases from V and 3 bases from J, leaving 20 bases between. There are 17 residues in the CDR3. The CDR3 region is CASSLKVDHAGDTEAFF. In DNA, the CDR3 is TGCGCCAGCAGCTTAAAAGTAGATCATGCAGGGGACACTGAAGCTTTCTTT.

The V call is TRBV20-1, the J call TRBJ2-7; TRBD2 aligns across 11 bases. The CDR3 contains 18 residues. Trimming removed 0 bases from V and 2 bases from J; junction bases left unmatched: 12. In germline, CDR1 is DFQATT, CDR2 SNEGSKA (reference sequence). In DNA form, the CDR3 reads TGCAGTGCTAGAGAGCAGGGTCCGGTACTAGCGGGAGCCTACGAGCAGTACTTC. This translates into CSAREQGPVLAGAYEQYF.

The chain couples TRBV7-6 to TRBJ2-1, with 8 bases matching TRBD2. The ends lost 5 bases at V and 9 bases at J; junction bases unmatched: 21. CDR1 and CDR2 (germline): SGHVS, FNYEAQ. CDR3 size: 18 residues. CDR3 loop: CASSPSWRGRSTSGEQFF. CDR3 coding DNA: TGTGCCAGCAGCCCCAGCTGGAGGGGACGAAGTACTAGCGGTGAGCAGTTCTTC.

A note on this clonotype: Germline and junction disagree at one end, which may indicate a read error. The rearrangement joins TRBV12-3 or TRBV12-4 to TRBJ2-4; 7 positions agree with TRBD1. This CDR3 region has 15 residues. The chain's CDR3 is CASSLRGQAKNVQYF. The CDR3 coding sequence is TGTGCCAGCAGTTTAAGGGGGCAAGCCAAAAACGTTCAGTACTTC.

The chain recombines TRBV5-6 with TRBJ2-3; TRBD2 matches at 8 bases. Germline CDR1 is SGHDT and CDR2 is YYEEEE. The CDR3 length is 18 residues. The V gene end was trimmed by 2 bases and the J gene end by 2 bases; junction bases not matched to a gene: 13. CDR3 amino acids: CASSFGPGGADPTDTQYF. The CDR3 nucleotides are TGTGCCAGCAGCTTCGGACCGGGGGGGGCGGACCCCACAGATACGCAGTATTTT.

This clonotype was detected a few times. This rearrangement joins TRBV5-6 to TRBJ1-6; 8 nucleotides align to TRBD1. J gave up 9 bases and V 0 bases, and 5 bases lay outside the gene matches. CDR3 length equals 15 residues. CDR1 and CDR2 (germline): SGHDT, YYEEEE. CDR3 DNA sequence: TGTGCCAGCAGCTTGGTGGACAGGGTCATTTCACCCCTCCACTTT. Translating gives CASSLVDRVISPLHF. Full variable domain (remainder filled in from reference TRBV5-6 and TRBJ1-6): DAGVTQSPTHLIKTRGQQVTLRCSPKSGHDTVSWYQQALGQGPQFIFQYYEEEERQRGNFPDRFSGHQFPNYSSELNVNALLLGDSALYLCASSLVDRVISPLHFGNGTRLTVT.

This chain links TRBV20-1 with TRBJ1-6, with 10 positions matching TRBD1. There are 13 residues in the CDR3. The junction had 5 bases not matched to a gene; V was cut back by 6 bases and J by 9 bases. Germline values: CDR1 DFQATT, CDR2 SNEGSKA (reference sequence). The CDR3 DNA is TGCAGTGCACCGGGACAGGGGCGTTCACCCCTCCACTTT. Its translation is CSAPGQGRSPLHF.

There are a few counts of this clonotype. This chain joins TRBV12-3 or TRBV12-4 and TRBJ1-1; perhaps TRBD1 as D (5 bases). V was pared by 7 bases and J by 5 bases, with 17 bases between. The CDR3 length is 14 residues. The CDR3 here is CASTLGREGTEAFF. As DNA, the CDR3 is TGTGCCAGCACCCTGGGGCGGGAGGGTACTGAAGCTTTCTTT.

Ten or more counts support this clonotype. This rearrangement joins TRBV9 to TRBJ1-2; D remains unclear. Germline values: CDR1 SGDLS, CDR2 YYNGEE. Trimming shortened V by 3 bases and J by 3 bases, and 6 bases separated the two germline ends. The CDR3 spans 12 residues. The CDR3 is CASSADYYGYTF. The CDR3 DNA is TGTGCCAGCAGCGCCGATTACTATGGCTACACCTTC. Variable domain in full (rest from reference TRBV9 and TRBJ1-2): DSGVTQTPKHLITATGQRVTLRCSPRSGDLSVYWYQQSLDQGLQFLIQYYNGEERAKGNILERFSAQQFPDLHSELNLSSLELGDSALYFCASSADYYGYTFGSGTRLTVV.

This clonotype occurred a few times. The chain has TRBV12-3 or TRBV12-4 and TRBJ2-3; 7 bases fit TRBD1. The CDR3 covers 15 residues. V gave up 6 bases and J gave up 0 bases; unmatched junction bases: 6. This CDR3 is CASRVGGRSTDTQYF. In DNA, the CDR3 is TGTGCCAGCAGGGTAGGGGGCCGGAGCACAGATACGCAGTATTTT.

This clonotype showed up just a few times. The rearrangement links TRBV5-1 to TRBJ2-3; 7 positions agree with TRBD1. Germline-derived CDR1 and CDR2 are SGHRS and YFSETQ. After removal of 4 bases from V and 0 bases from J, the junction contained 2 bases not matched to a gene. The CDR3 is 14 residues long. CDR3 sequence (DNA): TGCGCCAGCAGCGTGGACAGGAGCACAGATACGCAGTATTTT. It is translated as CASSVDRSTDTQYF.

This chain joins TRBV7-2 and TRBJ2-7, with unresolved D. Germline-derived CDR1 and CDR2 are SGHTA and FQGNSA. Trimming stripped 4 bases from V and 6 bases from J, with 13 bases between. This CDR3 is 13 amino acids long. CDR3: CASSSSLVSEQYF. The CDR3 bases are TGTGCCAGCAGCTCATCTCTAGTTTCCGAGCAGTACTTC.

This chain's CDR3 is CASSEASGGFPQETQYF. As DNA, the CDR3 is TGTGCCAGCAGTGAAGCCTCGGGAGGTTTTCCCCAAGAGACCCAGTACTTC. The rearrangement uses TRBV6-1 and TRBJ2-5; TRBD2 matches at 7 bases. The germline gives CDR1 MNHNS, CDR2 SASEGT. This CDR3 contains 17 residues. V was pared by 0 bases and J by 1 base, with 8 bases of the junction left unmatched.

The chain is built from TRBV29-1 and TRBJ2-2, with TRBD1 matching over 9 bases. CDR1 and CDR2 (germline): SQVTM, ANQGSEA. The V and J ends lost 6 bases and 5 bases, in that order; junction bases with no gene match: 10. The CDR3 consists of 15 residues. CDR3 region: CSVLPGQGGTGELFF. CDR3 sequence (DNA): TGCAGCGTCCTCCCGGGACAGGGTGGAACCGGGGAGCTGTTTTTT.

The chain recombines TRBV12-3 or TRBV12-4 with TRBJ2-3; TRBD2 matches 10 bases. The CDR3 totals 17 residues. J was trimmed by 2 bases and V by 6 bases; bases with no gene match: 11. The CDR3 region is CASRRRTSGAYTDTQYF. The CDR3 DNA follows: TGTGCCAGCAGACGACGGACTAGCGGAGCCTACACAGATACGCAGTATTTT.

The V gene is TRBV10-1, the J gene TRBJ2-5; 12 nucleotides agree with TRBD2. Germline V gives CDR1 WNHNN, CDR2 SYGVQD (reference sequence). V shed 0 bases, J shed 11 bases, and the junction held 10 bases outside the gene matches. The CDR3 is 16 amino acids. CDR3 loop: CASSESRTSGINEQYF. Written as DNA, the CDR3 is TGCGCCAGCAGTGAGTCTAGGACTAGCGGGATCAATGAGCAGTACTTC.

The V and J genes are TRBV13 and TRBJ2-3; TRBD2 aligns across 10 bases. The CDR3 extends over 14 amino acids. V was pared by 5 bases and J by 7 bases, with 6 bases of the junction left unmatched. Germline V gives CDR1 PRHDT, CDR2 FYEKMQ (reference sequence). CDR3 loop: CASSVKGLANTQYF. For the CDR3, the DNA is TGTGCCAGCAGCGTAAAGGGACTAGCGAATACGCAGTATTTT.

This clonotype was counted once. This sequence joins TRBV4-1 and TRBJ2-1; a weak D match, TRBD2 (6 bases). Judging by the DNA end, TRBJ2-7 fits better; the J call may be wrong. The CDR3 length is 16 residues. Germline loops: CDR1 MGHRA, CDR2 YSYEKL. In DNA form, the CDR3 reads TGCGCCAGCAGCCAAGTAAGGAGGGCGTCTTACAATGAGCAGTACTTC. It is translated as CASSQVRRASYNEQYF.

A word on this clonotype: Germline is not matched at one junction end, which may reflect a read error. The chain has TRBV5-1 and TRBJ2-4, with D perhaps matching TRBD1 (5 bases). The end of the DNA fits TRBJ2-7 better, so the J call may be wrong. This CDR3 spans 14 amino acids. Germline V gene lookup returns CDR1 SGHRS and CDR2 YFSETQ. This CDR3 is CVSSSTGVVYEQYF. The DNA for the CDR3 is TGCGTCAGCAGCTCTACAGGTGTCGTCTACGAGCAGTACTTC.

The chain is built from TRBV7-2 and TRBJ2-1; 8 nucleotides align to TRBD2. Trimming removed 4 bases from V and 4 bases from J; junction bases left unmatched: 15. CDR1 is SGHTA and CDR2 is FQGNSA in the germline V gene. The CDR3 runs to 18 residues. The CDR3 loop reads CASSSPGVAGTAYNEQFF. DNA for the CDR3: TGTGCCAGCAGCTCCCCGGGGGTAGCGGGGACTGCTTACAATGAGCAGTTCTTC.